The 12 T cell receptor beta chains below come from one sample, sequenced in a study of T cell changes during pregnancy in multiple sclerosis. Only in-frame clones appear in the TCRdb table, and some are missing; sequencing was by immunoSEQ multiplex PCR. In the table there are some 15,000 clones, approximately 88% of which are singletons. This material consisted of CD8+ T cells from peripheral blood mononuclear cells, taken in the second trimester of pregnancy. These TCRs come from a female donor in good health, enrolled as a control in a pregnancy study.

The chain couples TRBV7-6 to TRBJ2-1; no reliable D call. V lost 5 bases and J lost 8, with 13 bases in between. Looked up from germline, CDR1 is SGHVS and CDR2 is FNYEAQ. The CDR3 is 13 amino acids. CDR3 nucleotide sequence: TGTGCCAGCAGCCCAACCAGAGGCGATGAGCAGTTCTTC. Its protein product is CASSPTRGDEQFF.

The V call is TRBV10-3, the J call TRBJ1-2; no clear D. V lost 3 bases and J lost 3, with 17 bases in between. Germline V gene sequence: CDR1 ENHRY, CDR2 SYGVKD. The CDR3 is 16 residues long. CDR3 nucleotides: TGTGCCATCAGTGATCCCCTATCCCGTCGGGACTATGGCTACACCTTC. It yields the protein CAISDPLSRRDYGYTF.

The V and J genes are TRBV30 and TRBJ1-2, with D unclear. The CDR3 is 11 amino acids. Germline CDR1 GTSNPN, CDR2 SVGIG (reference sequence). The ends were cut back, 1 base at V and 8 bases at J, with 8 bases in the middle. The DNA for the CDR3 is TGTGCCTGGAGTGGGCCTAGCGGCTACACCTTC. Translated, it gives CAWSGPSGYTF.

The chain is built from TRBV28 and TRBJ2-3; weak D call: TRBD1 (6 bases). The CDR3 has 15 residues. V lost 6 bases, J lost 0 bases, and 13 bases lay in between. Germline V gene data show CDR1 as MDHEN and CDR2 as SYDVKM. The CDR3 region is CASSLGQFSTDTQYF. CDR3 nucleotides: TGTGCCAGCAGCCTCGGACAGTTTAGCACAGATACGCAGTATTTT.

In DNA form, the CDR3 reads TGTGCCAGCAGCTTGGGGGTGAGAGGTCTTTACAATGAGCAGTTCTTC. Translating it yields CASSLGVRGLYNEQFF. This chain joins TRBV5-6 and TRBJ2-1; D is unclear. Germline V gene sequence: CDR1 SGHDT, CDR2 YYEEEE. The CDR3 is made up of 16 amino acids. V lost 0 bases and J lost 4, with 14 bases in between.

The V gene is TRBV5-6, the J gene TRBJ2-7; maybe TRBD2 (6 bases). The CDR3 has 13 amino acids. Germline V lookup: CDR1 SGHDT, CDR2 YYEEEE. Trimming took off 4 bases at V and 3 bases at J, with 11 bases between the two ends. The CDR3 region has the DNA TGTGCCAGCAGCATTGGGACTCTCTACGAGCAGTACTTC. Translating gives CASSIGTLYEQYF.

CDR3 DNA: TGTGCCAGCAGCGTAGCGTATGGCCTCTACGAGCAGTACTTC. It encodes CASSVAYGLYEQYF. The chain uses TRBV9 and TRBJ2-7; D remains ambiguous. Germline CDR1 reads SGDLS; CDR2 reads YYNGEE. CDR3 size: 14 residues. Trimming removed 0 bases from V and 3 bases from J, with 10 bases in between.

CDR3 bases: TGTGCCAGCACGAACAGGGCGAGAGATACGCAGTATTTT. Its translation is CASTNRARDTQYF. The chain has TRBV6-5 and TRBJ2-3; a weak D match, TRBD1 (6 bases). Trimming took 7 bases from V and 5 from J, leaving 13 bases between them. The V gene's germline CDR1 is MNHEY and CDR2 SVGAGI. There are 13 residues in the CDR3.

This clone has a handful of counts. Distinct nucleotide sequences in the sample also encode this CDR3. The V and J genes are TRBV19 and TRBJ2-1, with D perhaps TRBD1 (5 bases). Deletions cut 1 base from V and 5 bases from J, with 6 bases between. The CDR3 loop spans 13 amino acids. The germline V gene has CDR1 LNHDA and CDR2 SQIVND (reference sequence). This chain's CDR3 is CASSIGGNNEQFF. In DNA, the CDR3 is TGTGCCAGTAGTATAGGGGGCAACAATGAGCAGTTCTTC.

A note on this clone: A much larger clone lies one base from this, so it may be a read error. The CDR3 nucleotides are TGCGCCAACAGCCAAGATCTGCCTAGCGGGAGAATGAGTGAGCAGTTCTTC. Translation gives CANSQDLPSGRMSEQFF. The rearrangement joins TRBV4-3 to TRBJ2-1; 10 bases align to TRBD2. Per germline, CDR1 LGHNA and CDR2 YSLEER. The CDR3 sequence is 17 residues long.

The chain is built from TRBV7-2 and TRBJ2-7; D might be TRBD1 (6 bases). V lost 5 bases to trimming and J lost 0 bases, with 17 bases between them. CDR3 size: 16 residues. Germline V gene lookup returns CDR1 SGHTA and CDR2 FQGNSA. This CDR3 is CASSTRGFEVSYEQYF. CDR3 coding DNA: TGTGCCAGCAGCACCAGGGGCTTTGAGGTCTCCTACGAGCAGTACTTC.

The chain uses TRBV27 and TRBJ2-7, with no clear D. The germline V and J ends were trimmed by 5 bases and 2 bases, with 10 bases remaining between them. CDR1 is MNHEY, CDR2 SMNVEV, per germline (reference sequence). CDR3 length equals 13 residues. The CDR3 loop reads CASSPPSPYEQYF. Here the CDR3 DNA reads TGTGCCAGCAGTCCCCCGTCTCCCTACGAGCAGTACTTC.